This T cell receptor beta chain came from a study of a mutant IDH1 vaccine in newly diagnosed glioma. For this clone: The target antigen is unknown.

The repertoire was sequenced with immunoSEQ multiplex PCR; TCRdb's copy has only in-frame clones and lacks some. This sample has more than 25,000 clones, with approximately 79% found just once. Noted time point: week 35, safety follow-up. All doses held 300 ug of mutant IDH1 20-mer peptide, with topical imiquimod. Each donor presented with a new WHO grade 3 or 4 astrocytoma that tested IDH1-mutant and showed ATRX loss. Unmatched junction bases numbered 4, after V lost 4 bases and J lost 4 bases. Germline V gene lookup returns CDR1 SGHRS and CDR2 YFSETQ. The CDR3 sequence is 13 residues long. The clonotype comes from a woman younger than 45 with glioma. Some clones in this sample may be carry-over from other donors' samples. The material sequenced was PBMCs, taken from a glioma patient whose treatment included an IDH1 peptide vaccine. This rearrangement joins TRBV5-1 to TRBJ2-5, with 7 positions matching TRBD1. The CDR3 loop is CASSPRDRETQYF. The CDR3 DNA sequence: TGCGCCAGCAGCCCGAGGGACAGAGAGACCCAGTACTTC.